This entry concerns a single T cell receptor beta chain. The CDR3 spans 14 residues. The V end lost 10 bases, the J end lost 0 bases, and 13 bases lay between the germline ends. Germline V gene data show CDR1 as KGHDR and CDR2 as SFDVKD. The sample belongs to a study of blood T cell repertoires in COVID-19. Original methodology: Amplification of reference gene primers provided the estimated nucleated cell counts. Sequenced by immunoSEQ multiplex PCR; TCRdb stores in-frame clones only, minus some. Clonal size and the V and J genes are those of that table, whereas D and trimming came from the DNA. Of some 140,000 clones detected, approximately 84% appear once; the ten largest clones hold 9.5% to 15%.

This TCR came from a human donor in a cohort sampled during active COVID-19. Sample: peripheral blood. The chain uses TRBV24-1 and TRBJ2-3; D remains unclear. The CDR3 sequence: CATSNSGSTDTQYF. The CDR3 DNA sequence: TGTGCCACTTCCAATAGTGGTAGCACAGATACGCAGTATTTT.